This is a list of T cell receptor beta chains from one sample in a study of T-cell memory formation after mild COVID-19. One entry per CDR3 protein results from TCRdb running MiXCR on the 5' RACE reads. The sample lists about 400,000 distinct CDR3 sequences; about 22% were seen once. The sample taken for sequencing was PBMCs or a T cell subset sorted from them (not recorded which). The receptors derive from an adult woman who had mild COVID-19 (a few samples of this study predate the infection). Cell type and time point are not known. CDR3s include the opening cysteine and the closing phenylalanine or tryptophan. The order of the fields is J gene, clone size, D gene, CDR3 length, V gene, CDR3 DNA, CDR3 protein. D genes are given only for firm matches. Some rows have no size entry. The others give once, few or many, or a class for an expanded clone.

J: TRBJ2-5; size: -; D: -; length: 16; V: TRBV9; DNA: TGTGCCAGCAGCGTAGGGGTCTTCCGTGGGCAAGAGACCCAGTACTTC; CDR3: CASSVGVFRGQETQYF
J: TRBJ2-7; size: -; D: -; length: 12; V: TRBV28; DNA: TGTGCCAGCCGAGGGGACGGCTTAAGGATGCACTTC; CDR3: CASRGDGLRMHF
J: TRBJ1-1; size: -; D: -; length: 16; V: TRBV4-2; DNA: TGTGCCAGCAGCCAAGATTGGGTACGAGCGAACACTGAAGCTTTCTTT; CDR3: CASSQDWVRANTEAFF
J: TRBJ2-7; size: -; D: -; length: 14; V: TRBV9; DNA: TGTGCCAGCAGCGTAGGATGGGGATCCGACGAGCAGTACTTC; CDR3: CASSVGWGSDEQYF
J: TRBJ2-7; size: -; D: -; length: 12; V: TRBV5-1; DNA: TGCGCCAGCAGCTCCAGTCTCCGGGAGCAGTACTTC; CDR3: CASSSSLREQYF
J: TRBJ2-7; size: -; D: -; length: 13; V: TRBV3-1; DNA: TGTGCCAGCAGCCAGGGCAGGGGATATGAGCAGTACTTC; CDR3: CASSQGRGYEQYF
J: TRBJ2-7; size: -; D: TRBD2; length: 15; V: TRBV25-1; DNA: TGTGCCAGCAGTGAGCAGCGGGAGAGCTCCTACGAGCAGTACTTC; CDR3: CASSEQRESSYEQYF
J: TRBJ2-3; size: -; D: -; length: 16; V: TRBV6-4; DNA: TGTGCCAGCAGTGACAGCTCCGAGGGGAGCACAGATACGCAGTATTTT; CDR3: CASSDSSEGSTDTQYF
J: TRBJ2-5; size: -; D: TRBD2; length: 13; V: TRBV30; DNA: TGTGCCTGGAGTATAAGAACGGGGGGACGGCAGTACTTC; CDR3: CAWSIRTGGRQYF
J: TRBJ1-1; size: -; D: -; length: 13; V: TRBV5-6; DNA: TGTGCCAGCAGCCGGATTGGGAAAGAAGAAGCTTTCTTT; CDR3: CASSRIGKEEAFF
J: TRBJ1-1; size: few; D: -; length: 15; V: TRBV12-3/TRBV12-4; DNA: TGTGCCAGCAGTTTAAACGCACAGATGGGAACTGAAGCTTTCTTT; CDR3: CASSLNAQMGTEAFF
J: TRBJ1-4; size: -; D: TRBD1; length: 16; V: TRBV7-8; DNA: TGTGCCAGCAGCGGGGTGACCGGGACAGTAAATGAAAAACTGTTTTTT; CDR3: CASSGVTGTVNEKLFF
J: TRBJ2-7; size: -; D: TRBD1; length: 15; V: TRBV5-1; DNA: TGCGCCAGCAGCCTGACAGGGGGCGGCTCCTACGAGCAGTACTTC; CDR3: CASSLTGGGSYEQYF
J: TRBJ2-7; size: few; D: TRBD2; length: 16; V: TRBV7-8; DNA: TGTGCCAGCAGCTTAAATACAGCGGGAGTCCGCGGCGAGCAGTACTTC; CDR3: CASSLNTAGVRGEQYF
J: TRBJ1-2; size: -; D: -; length: 15; V: TRBV12-3/TRBV12-4; DNA: TGTGCCAGCAGTTTCTCAGCCGGGGCCGACCGGGGCTACACCTTC; CDR3: CASSFSAGADRGYTF
J: TRBJ2-7; size: -; D: -; length: 14; V: TRBV18; DNA: TGTGCCAGCTCCACGGGGAGGGGGCGCGACGAGCAGTACTTC; CDR3: CASSTGRGRDEQYF
J: TRBJ2-1; size: -; D: -; length: 14; V: TRBV10-3; DNA: TGTGCCACCGGAAAGACAGGTTCGATCAATGAGCAGTTCTTC; CDR3: CATGKTGSINEQFF
J: TRBJ2-1; size: many; D: -; length: 15; V: TRBV5-1; DNA: TGCGCCAGCAGCTTGGCAGGATCTAGTTACAATGAGCAGTTCTTC; CDR3: CASSLAGSSYNEQFF
J: TRBJ2-7; size: -; D: -; length: 13; V: TRBV7-3; DNA: TGTGCCAGCAGCTTAGGGGGGACCGGCGAGCAGTACTTC; CDR3: CASSLGGTGEQYF
J: TRBJ2-5; size: few; D: TRBD2; length: 15; V: TRBV9; DNA: TGTGCCAGCAGCCCAGCGGGGGGGCCGTTGGAGACCCAGTACTTC; CDR3: CASSPAGGPLETQYF
J: TRBJ1-6; size: few; D: -; length: 14; V: TRBV7-2; DNA: TGTGCCAGCAGCTTAGTCGGGTATAATTCACCCCTCCACTTT; CDR3: CASSLVGYNSPLHF
J: TRBJ2-3; size: -; D: -; length: 14; V: TRBV6-2/TRBV6-3; DNA: TGTGCCAGCAAAATAGCACCCATGACAGATACGCAGTATTTT; CDR3: CASKIAPMTDTQYF
J: TRBJ2-7; size: few; D: -; length: 12; V: TRBV20-1; DNA: TGCAGTGCAGTAGGGCTTTCCTACGAGCAGTACTTC; CDR3: CSAVGLSYEQYF
J: TRBJ2-1; size: -; D: -; length: 16; V: TRBV4-3; DNA: TGCGCCAGCAGCTCTACGGGCCAGGGGGGTTACAATGAGCAGTTCTTC; CDR3: CASSSTGQGGYNEQFF
J: TRBJ1-3; size: -; D: -; length: 12; V: TRBV7-9; DNA: TGTGCCAGCAGCTTAGTGTTCGACACCATATATTTT; CDR3: CASSLVFDTIYF
J: TRBJ2-1; size: -; D: TRBD2; length: 14; V: TRBV5-1; DNA: TGCGCCAGCAGCTTGGCAACTAGCGGGGAAGAGCAGTTCTTC; CDR3: CASSLATSGEEQFF
J: TRBJ2-4; size: -; D: -; length: 17; V: TRBV10-3; DNA: TGTGCCATCAGCGCTTCTTGGACCGCCGTAGCCAAAAACATTCAGTACTTC; CDR3: CAISASWTAVAKNIQYF
J: TRBJ2-2; size: -; D: TRBD2; length: 15; V: TRBV12-3/TRBV12-4; DNA: TGTGCCAGCAACTTGCGGAGGGGAGGGACCGGGGAGCTGTTTTTT; CDR3: CASNLRRGGTGELFF
J: TRBJ2-5; size: -; D: -; length: 14; V: TRBV6-2/TRBV6-3; DNA: TGTGCCAGCCGACCGCCCAAGTACCAAGAGACCCAGTACTTC; CDR3: CASRPPKYQETQYF
J: TRBJ1-1; size: -; D: -; length: 16; V: TRBV5-1; DNA: TGCGCCAGCAGCTTGGAAGGGCAGGGAATGAACACTGAAGCTTTCTTT; CDR3: CASSLEGQGMNTEAFF
J: TRBJ1-2; size: -; D: -; length: 13; V: TRBV7-2; DNA: TGTGCCAGCAGCCAAGCACAGGAATATGGCTACACCTTC; CDR3: CASSQAQEYGYTF
J: TRBJ2-1; size: few; D: TRBD1; length: 17; V: TRBV11-3; DNA: TGTGCCAGCAGCCTGGGACAGGGGGCATCGTCCTACAATGAGCAGTTCTTC; CDR3: CASSLGQGASSYNEQFF
J: TRBJ2-2; size: few; D: -; length: 14; V: TRBV29-1; DNA: TGCAGCGTTGGTTACGGTACGAACACCGGGGAGCTGTTTTTT; CDR3: CSVGYGTNTGELFF
J: TRBJ2-2; size: few; D: TRBD2; length: 17; V: TRBV30; DNA: TGTGCCTGGAGTGCCCTGACTAGCGGGAGTTACACCGGGGAGCTGTTTTTT; CDR3: CAWSALTSGSYTGELFF
J: TRBJ2-3; size: few; D: -; length: 13; V: TRBV9; DNA: TGTGCCAGCAGCGTAGGGGACGGAGATACGCAGTATTTT; CDR3: CASSVGDGDTQYF
J: TRBJ2-2; size: few; D: TRBD2; length: 16; V: TRBV12-3/TRBV12-4; DNA: TGTGCCAGCAGTAGGCTAGCGGGGGCGAACACCGGGGAGCTGTTTTTT; CDR3: CASSRLAGANTGELFF
J: TRBJ2-1; size: -; D: TRBD2; length: 17; V: TRBV11-2; DNA: TGTGCCAGCAGCTCCCCTAGCGGGGGGGCCTTCATCAATGAGCAGTTCTTC; CDR3: CASSSPSGGAFINEQFF
J: TRBJ1-2; size: -; D: -; length: 12; V: TRBV3-1; DNA: TGTGCCAGCAGCCAGAGGGGGAATGGCTACACCTTC; CDR3: CASSQRGNGYTF
J: TRBJ1-2; size: -; D: TRBD1; length: 15; V: TRBV30; DNA: TGTGCCTGGAGTGACCGGACAGGGGTGAACTATGGCTACACCTTC; CDR3: CAWSDRTGVNYGYTF
J: TRBJ2-7; size: -; D: -; length: 11; V: TRBV7-9; DNA: TGTGCCAGCAGCGTGTACTACGAGCAGTACTTC; CDR3: CASSVYYEQYF
J: TRBJ1-5; size: -; D: -; length: 14; V: TRBV12-3/TRBV12-4; DNA: TGTGCCAGCAGTTTTTGGGCAGGGGATCAGCCCCAGCATTTT; CDR3: CASSFWAGDQPQHF
J: TRBJ2-1; size: few; D: TRBD2; length: 14; V: TRBV12-3/TRBV12-4; DNA: TGTGCCAGCAACCCCGGGACTAGCCGGGTTGAGCAGTTCTTC; CDR3: CASNPGTSRVEQFF
J: TRBJ2-5; size: few; D: -; length: 13; V: TRBV6-5; DNA: TGTGCCAGCAAAGACAGGTTCGGAGAGACCCAGTACTTC; CDR3: CASKDRFGETQYF
J: TRBJ1-1; size: -; D: -; length: 13; V: TRBV3-1; DNA: TGTGCCAGCAGTCCGGGGGGAAGCACTGAAGCTTTCTTT; CDR3: CASSPGGSTEAFF
J: TRBJ1-2; size: -; D: -; length: 13; V: TRBV20-1; DNA: TGCAGTGCTGGGTCAGGGGAGGACTATGGCTACACCTTC; CDR3: CSAGSGEDYGYTF
J: TRBJ2-2; size: -; D: TRBD2; length: 16; V: TRBV27; DNA: TGTGCCAGCAGTCTTGGACTAGCGGGACCCACCGGGGAGCTGTTTTTT; CDR3: CASSLGLAGPTGELFF
J: TRBJ2-5; size: many; D: TRBD1; length: 15; V: TRBV28; DNA: TGTGCCAGCAGTTTACACCGGGACAGGTGGGAGACCCAGTACTTC; CDR3: CASSLHRDRWETQYF